Following are 22 T cell receptor beta chains from one sample sequenced in a study of blood T cell repertoires in COVID-19. Data came from immunoSEQ multiplex PCR; TCRdb stores just in-frame clones and leaves some out. The data contain more than 110,000 clones, 85% to 90% of them singletons. Sequencing used peripheral blood. These receptors came from an elderly woman with acute or convalescent COVID-19.

V gene TRBV6-6 combines with J gene TRBJ1-1, with TRBD1 as a possible D gene (5 bases). CDR3 size: 13 residues. V was cut by 5 bases and J by 6 bases, with 13 bases left in between. Per germline, CDR1 MNHNY and CDR2 SVGAGI (reference sequence). CDR3 coding DNA: TGTGCCAGCAGTGCGGGGACTCCTCCTGAAGCTTTCTTT. The encoded protein is CASSAGTPPEAFF.

This CDR3 is CSVVGGGNTIYF. The CDR3 nucleotides read TGCAGCGTTGTGGGAGGGGGAAACACCATATATTTT. The chain combines TRBV29-1 with TRBJ1-3; D ambiguous. Germline V CDR1 and CDR2: SQVTM, ANQGSEA. Trimming pared 4 bases from V and 4 bases from J, leaving 8 bases between. This CDR3 contains 12 residues.

The genes are TRBV18 and TRBJ1-3; perhaps TRBD1 as D (5 bases). Germline loops: CDR1 KGHSH, CDR2 LQKENI. With 2 bases removed from V and 2 bases from J, the gap between germline ends came to 10 bases. The CDR3 consists of 15 residues. CDR3 coding DNA: TGTGCCAGCTCACCAACAGGTACCCCTGGAAACACCATATATTTT. As protein: CASSPTGTPGNTIYF.

This clone was recorded a few times. V gene TRBV7-9 combines with J gene TRBJ2-1, with 7 bases that match TRBD1. Germline V gene lookup returns CDR1 SEHNR and CDR2 FQNEAQ (reference sequence). The junction had 7 bases not matched to a gene; V was cut back by 5 bases and J by 3 bases. CDR3 size: 15 residues. The CDR3 loop reads CASSPRTGIYNEQFF. CDR3 sequence (DNA): TGTGCCAGCAGCCCACGGACAGGTATCTACAATGAGCAGTTCTTC.

The chain combines TRBV1 with TRBJ2-7; whether TRBD1, the table's D call, matches the DNA was not checked. TRBV1 is deemed a pseudogene. CDR3 length equals 17 residues. The CDR3 reads CTSSSRAAKGQAWEQYF. The DNA of the CDR3 is TGCACCAGCAGCTCCCGAGCCGCCAAGGGGCAAGCGTGGGAGCAGTACTTC.

The rearrangement uses TRBV7-3 and TRBJ1-1, with 9 bases aligning to TRBD1. The trim removed 5 bases at V and 4 bases at J, leaving 14 bases unmatched. This CDR3 region has 17 residues. Germline assignment: CDR1 SGHTA and CDR2 FQGTGA. The CDR3 sequence is CASSLLPQGARGTEAFF. CDR3 sequence (DNA): TGTGCCAGCAGCCTACTCCCACAGGGGGCGCGGGGCACTGAAGCTTTCTTT.

The J gene is TRBJ1-4, the V gene TRBV14, with TRBD1 matching over 8 bases. The CDR3 totals 15 residues. The germline V gene encodes CDR1 SGHDN and CDR2 FVKESK. The V segment lost 4 bases and the J segment 7 bases; nucleotides outside the gene matches: 8. The CDR3 nucleotides read TGTGCCAGCAGCCCAGCTGGGACAGGCCCTGAAAAACTGTTTTTT. Translation gives CASSPAGTGPEKLFF.

The genes are TRBV3-1 (or the pseudogene TRBV3-2) and TRBJ1-2; TRBD1 is a possible D gene (5 bases). Germline CDR1 LGHDT, CDR2 YNNKEL (reference sequence). This CDR3 is 14 amino acids long. Trimming shortened V by 0 bases and J by 13 bases, and 18 bases separated the two germline ends. The CDR3 DNA reads as TGTGCCAGCAGCCAAGATTCGGCAGGGAGGCGGGGCACCTTC. Protein product: CASSQDSAGRRGTF.

The chain combines TRBV18 with TRBJ2-1, with 9 bases aligning to TRBD2. Germline CDR1 and CDR2: KGHSH and LQKENI. The V segment lost 3 bases and the J segment 2 bases; nucleotides outside the gene matches: 8. This CDR3 is built from 17 residues. DNA of the CDR3: TGTGCCAGCTCACCTCTCGTAGCGGGGGTTACCTACAATGAGCAGTTCTTC. This translates into CASSPLVAGVTYNEQFF.

CDR3 sequence: CAWSVRQGANQPQHF. CDR3 nucleotides: TGTGCCTGGAGTGTAAGACAGGGGGCCAATCAGCCCCAGCATTTT. This chain joins TRBV30 and TRBJ1-5, with 10 bases fitting TRBD1. J lost 3 bases, V lost 0 bases, and 2 bases had no gene match. This CDR3 is built from 15 residues. Per germline, CDR1 GTSNPN and CDR2 SVGIG (reference sequence). Complete variable domain (other parts from reference TRBV30 and TRBJ1-5): SQTIHQWPATLVQPVGSPLSLECTVEGTSNPNLYWYRQAAGRGLQLLFYSVGIGQISSEVPQNLSASRPQDRQFILSSKKLLLSDSGFYLCAWSVRQGANQPQHFGDGTRLSIL.

This clone appeared a few times. The rearrangement joins TRBV9 to TRBJ2-7, with D tentatively TRBD1 (6 bases). V lost 3 bases and J lost 2, with 15 bases in between. The CDR3 length is 15 residues. Per germline, CDR1 SGDLS and CDR2 YYNGEE. CDR3 DNA: TGTGCCAGCAGCGCCTTCACTGGGGGCACCTACGAGCAGTACTTC. This gives the protein CASSAFTGGTYEQYF. Supplemented by reference TRBV9 and TRBJ2-7, the full variable domain reads DSGVTQTPKHLITATGQRVTLRCSPRSGDLSVYWYQQSLDQGLQFLIQYYNGEERAKGNILERFSAQQFPDLHSELNLSSLELGDSALYFCASSAFTGGTYEQYFGPGTRLTVT.

The chain employs TRBV3-1 (or the pseudogene TRBV3-2) and TRBJ2-3; possibly TRBD2 for D (7 bases). The CDR3 totals 16 residues. CDR1 and CDR2 (germline): LGHDT, YNNKEL (reference sequence). Trimming left V 1 base short and J 6 bases short, with 17 bases between. The CDR3 loop is CASSQVGAGRADTQYF. The CDR3 coding sequence is TGTGCCAGCAGCCAAGTGGGGGCAGGGAGGGCCGATACGCAGTATTTT.

This chain links TRBV6-2 or TRBV6-3 with TRBJ1-1; 8 bases map to TRBD1. V was clipped by 0 bases and J by 4 bases; unmatched bases: 13. CDR3 size: 18 residues. Looked up from germline, CDR1 is MNHEY and CDR2 is SVGEGT. The CDR3 nucleotides are TGTGCCAGCAGTTACTCGAGGGCAGGGGGCGGTTTAGGCACTGAAGCTTTCTTT. This sequence encodes CASSYSRAGGGLGTEAFF.

The chain carries TRBV11-3 and TRBJ1-5, with unresolved D. Trimming removed 2 bases at V and 5 bases at J, with 16 bases between. Germline CDR1 SGHNT, CDR2 YENEEA. CDR3 length: 16 amino acids. The CDR3 reads CASSLMKLRQYQPQHF. The CDR3 nucleotides read TGTGCCAGCAGCTTAATGAAATTGCGGCAGTATCAGCCCCAGCATTTT.

As DNA, the CDR3 is TGTGCCAGCAGCTTGAAGGGGGCCGCCGAAAAACTGTTTTTT. Protein: CASSLKGAAEKLFF. The genes are TRBV5-6 and TRBJ1-4; TRBD1 matches at 7 bases. This CDR3 is built from 14 residues. Germline trimming cut 1 base from V and 8 bases from J; bases unmatched to any gene: 5. CDR1 SGHDT and CDR2 YYEEEE come from the germline V gene.

The chain combines TRBV6-5 with TRBJ1-2; D ambiguous. The CDR3 is made up of 16 amino acids. CDR1 is MNHEY and CDR2 is SVGAGI in the germline V gene. V gave up 3 bases and J gave up 5 bases, with 19 bases separating them. This CDR3 is CASSYGLSGGLYGYTF. The CDR3, as DNA: TGTGCCAGCAGTTATGGTCTCTCTGGCGGCCTTTATGGCTACACCTTC.

CDR3 protein: CASSLVQAVSYEQYF. The CDR3 DNA sequence: TGTGCCAGCAGCTTGGTTCAGGCAGTATCCTACGAGCAGTACTTC. The chain uses TRBV5-5 and TRBJ2-7; D is unresolved. Trimming removed 0 bases from V and 1 base from J, with 11 bases in between. The CDR3 is 15 amino acids. The germline V gene encodes CDR1 SGHKS and CDR2 YYEKEE (reference sequence).

The CDR3 reads CASSLLGLLLHF. The CDR3 DNA is TGTGCCAGCAGTCTCCTGGGACTCCTCCTCCACTTT. The chain has TRBV6-5 and TRBJ1-6, with D tentatively TRBD1 (5 bases). The germline gives CDR1 MNHEY, CDR2 SVGAGI. The CDR3 runs 12 residues. V was shortened by 5 bases and J by 15 bases, with 14 bases between the two germline ends.

The V and J genes are TRBV7-6 and TRBJ2-3; D might be TRBD2 (5 bases). Between the trimmed V and J ends, which lost 5 bases and 5 bases, there was a span of 8 bases. Germline V CDR1 and CDR2: SGHVS, FNYEAQ. The CDR3 has 12 residues. The CDR3 spells CASSPRGDTQYF. The DNA of the CDR3 is TGTGCCAGCAGCCCCCGGGGAGATACGCAGTATTTT.

This clone was counted only a few times. The CDR3 here is CASTRIRGLGEQYF. The CDR3 coding sequence is TGTGCCAGCACCCGCATAAGGGGGCTCGGCGAGCAGTACTTC. The chain couples TRBV7-9 to TRBJ2-7, with TRBD1 matching over 7 bases. V lost 7 bases, J lost 6 bases, and 12 bases stayed unmatched. CDR1 is SEHNR, CDR2 FQNEAQ, per germline (reference sequence). The CDR3 covers 14 residues.

The rearrangement uses TRBV7-2 and TRBJ1-2, with 9 bases aligning to TRBD1. This CDR3 region has 17 residues. With 1 base clipped from V and 0 bases from J, the junction kept 6 bases outside the gene matches. Germline V gives CDR1 SGHTA, CDR2 FQGNSA. CDR3 sequence: CASSLDRGPTPNYGYTF. Here the CDR3 DNA reads TGTGCCAGCAGCTTAGACAGGGGGCCCACTCCTAACTATGGCTACACCTTC.

J is TRBJ2-2 and V is TRBV3-1 (or the pseudogene TRBV3-2); D remains unclear. The CDR3 runs 14 residues. V dropped 0 bases and J dropped 6 bases, with 8 bases sitting between them. Per germline, CDR1 LGHDT and CDR2 YNNKEL (reference sequence). The CDR3 here is CASSQETRPGELFF. In nucleotides, the CDR3 is TGTGCCAGCAGCCAAGAGACGAGGCCCGGGGAGCTGTTTTTT.